This entry lists 14 T cell receptor beta chains sequenced from one sample in a study of T cells in localized non-small cell lung cancer. Generated by immunoSEQ multiplex PCR, the TCRdb table keeps only in-frame clones and is missing some. The sample consists of approximately 3,300 clones, around 19% of them appearing once. The sequences come from lung tumor tissue, collected before any cancer treatment. These receptors were taken from a woman aged 40-75 years with stage III squamous cell lung carcinoma.

There are a few counts of this clone. This chain links TRBV11-3 with TRBJ2-5; 7 bases map to TRBD1. In germline, CDR1 is SGHNT, CDR2 YENEEA. This CDR3 has 14 residues. The junction had 5 bases not matched to a gene; V was cut back by 5 bases and J by 2 bases. The CDR3 DNA sequence: TGTGCCAGCAGCATAGGGGGCCCGCAAGAGACCCAGTACTTC. Its protein is CASSIGGPQETQYF.

V and J are TRBV11-3 and TRBJ1-3, with a weak D call TRBD1 (6 bases). The CDR3 consists of 16 residues. Per germline, CDR1 SGHNT and CDR2 YENEEA. Trimming took off 5 bases at V and 2 bases at J, with 16 bases between the two ends. CDR3 bases: TGTGCCAGCAGCGGGGACATCCACGGACCTGGAAACACCATATATTTT. It codes for CASSGDIHGPGNTIYF.

The chain links TRBV28 to TRBJ1-1, with D maybe TRBD1 (6 bases). The CDR3 extends over 14 amino acids. CDR1 and CDR2 (germline): MDHEN, SYDVKM. Trimming took off 5 bases at V and 2 bases at J, with 12 bases between the two ends. The CDR3 spells CASSPWTENTEAFF. The CDR3 bases are TGTGCCAGCAGTCCCTGGACAGAAAACACTGAAGCTTTCTTT.

This clone has just a few counts. The chain combines TRBV11-3 with TRBJ2-1; 8 nucleotides match TRBD2. After removal of 4 bases from V and 5 bases from J, the junction contained 4 bases not matched to a gene. This CDR3 is built from 14 residues. The germline gives CDR1 SGHNT, CDR2 YENEEA. The chain's CDR3 is CASSWGLVNNEQFF. Written as DNA, the CDR3 is TGTGCCAGCAGCTGGGGACTAGTCAACAATGAGCAGTTCTTC.

This clone was observed a handful of times. The genes are TRBV7-5 and TRBJ2-3. TRBV7-5 is designated a pseudogene. This CDR3 contains 15 residues. This CDR3 reads CASRPGAFSTDTQYF. The CDR3 nucleotides are TGTGCCAGCAGGCCCGGGGCCTTTAGCACAGATACGCAGTATTTT.

This clone was detected only a few times. The gene calls are TRBV11-3 and TRBJ2-7; 12 bases agree with TRBD2. CDR3 length: 16 amino acids. Germline CDR1 SGHNT, CDR2 YENEEA. V lost 3 bases and J lost 0; bases outside the gene matches: 3. CDR3 region: CASSFWTSGDSYEQYF. The DNA of the CDR3 is TGTGCCAGCAGCTTTTGGACTAGCGGGGACTCCTACGAGCAGTACTTC. Full variable domain (outside the CDR3, taken from reference TRBV11-3 and TRBJ2-7): EAGVVQSPRYKIIEKKQPVAFWCNPISGHNTLYWYLQNLGQGPELLIRYENEEAVDDSQLPKDRFSAERLKGVDSTLKIQPAELGDSAVYLCASSFWTSGDSYEQYFGPGTRLTVT.

V gene TRBV11-3 combines with J gene TRBJ1-1; TRBD1 is a possible D gene (6 bases). Trimming shortened V by 3 bases and J by 1 base, and 15 bases separated the two germline ends. This CDR3 comprises 16 residues. CDR1 is SGHNT and CDR2 is YENEEA in the germline V gene. CDR3 bases: TGTGCCAGCAGCTTGTATGGGGGGCGAACGAACACTGAAGCTTTCTTT. The encoded protein is CASSLYGGRTNTEAFF. The variable domain in full, with the rest retrieved from reference TRBV11-3 and TRBJ1-1, is EAGVVQSPRYKIIEKKQPVAFWCNPISGHNTLYWYLQNLGQGPELLIRYENEEAVDDSQLPKDRFSAERLKGVDSTLKIQPAELGDSAVYLCASSLYGGRTNTEAFFGQGTRLTVV.

The genes are TRBV29-1 and TRBJ2-2, with D possibly being TRBD1 (5 bases). The V gene's germline CDR1 is SQVTM and CDR2 ANQGSEA. The CDR3 has 14 amino acids. Trimming cost V 2 bases and J 4 bases, with 11 bases left between them. In DNA form, the CDR3 reads TGCAGCGTTGAAATAAGGGGCGGCACCGGGGAGCTGTTTTTT. Translating it yields CSVEIRGGTGELFF.

This clone was seen a handful of times. In DNA form, the CDR3 reads TGTGCCAGCAGTCCTAACGACTACGAGCAGTACTTC. Translation gives CASSPNDYEQYF. The rearrangement joins TRBV25-1 to TRBJ2-7; D gene uncertain. CDR3 length: 12 residues. Per the germline V gene, CDR1 is MGHDK and CDR2 is SYGVNS. Trimming stripped 5 bases from V and 3 bases from J, with 8 bases between.

V usage is TRBV18 and J usage is TRBJ1-5; the match to TRBD1 covers 7 bases. The CDR3 runs 17 residues. Germline-derived CDR1 and CDR2 are KGHSH and LQKENI. V lost 4 bases and J lost 8; bases outside the gene matches: 17. CDR3 region: CASSQNIRTGDTEPQHF. CDR3 sequence (DNA): TGTGCCAGCTCACAAAATATAAGGACAGGAGATACGGAGCCCCAGCATTTT.

This rearrangement joins TRBV18 to TRBJ2-3, with TRBD2 identical over 9 bases. CDR1 and CDR2 (germline): KGHSH, LQKENI. With 1 base clipped from V and 2 bases from J, the junction kept 7 bases outside the gene matches. This CDR3 is built from 17 residues. The CDR3 loop is CASSPRWASGDTDTQYF. The CDR3 nucleotides read TGTGCCAGCTCACCACGTTGGGCTAGCGGGGACACAGATACGCAGTATTTT.

Comment on this clone: Germline and junction disagree at one end, which may indicate a read error. This chain uses TRBV11-3 with TRBJ2-5; 13 nucleotides match TRBD2. In germline, CDR1 is SGHNT, CDR2 YENEEA. CDR3 size: 16 residues. CDR3 bases: TGTGCTAGCAGCCAGGGACTAGCGGGGCGTTCAGGGACCCAGTACTTC. It translates to CASSQGLAGRSGTQYF. Supplemented by reference TRBV11-3 and TRBJ2-5, the full variable domain reads EAGVVQSPRYKIIEKKQPVAFWCNPISGHNTLYWYLQNLGQGPELLIRYENEEAVDDSQLPKDRFSAERLKGVDSTLKIQPAELGDSAVYLCASSQGLAGRSGTQYFGPGTRLLVL.

The chain's CDR3 is CASSEGSMNTEAFF. In DNA form, the CDR3 reads TGTGCCAGCTCCGAGGGGTCCATGAACACTGAAGCTTTCTTT. The rearrangement uses TRBV18 and TRBJ1-1; D is perhaps TRBD1 (5 bases). Per germline, CDR1 KGHSH and CDR2 LQKENI. This CDR3 has 14 amino acids. Trimming left V 6 bases short and J 0 bases short, with 11 bases between.

This clone has more than one count but fewer than ten. J is TRBJ1-4 and V is TRBV11-3; TRBD1 matches at 7 bases. Trimming removed 6 bases from V and 3 bases from J; junction bases left unmatched: 7. CDR3 length: 15 amino acids. CDR1 is SGHNT and CDR2 is YENEEA in the germline V gene. The CDR3 region has the DNA TGTGCCAGCAGGGATAACAGGGGTTCTAATGAAAAACTGTTTTTT. This sequence encodes CASRDNRGSNEKLFF.